This TCR beta chain was sequenced for a study of cytomegalovirus exposure and HLA in healthy donors. Study-wide context: When 350 to 500 donors were genotyped, roughly 80% of them were found to fall in the Caucasian-associated ancestry cluster.

Amplification used 60 Vbeta primers and 13 Jbeta primers. Only in-frame clones appear in the TCRdb table, and some are missing; sequencing was by immunoSEQ multiplex PCR. The sample records tens of thousands of clones, approximately 70% being singletons. Broader study findings: It was only CMV serostatus that was available as immune exposure information.

Among the donors, all were healthy bone marrow donors. This clone was counted between two and nine times. The antigen remains unidentified. The sequence was obtained from a male donor in good health and CMV-seropositive. Sample: PBMCs.

The CDR3 nucleotides read TGTGCCAGCAGCCGTCGGGAGGCACTCTACAATGAGCAGTTCTTC. Translated: CASSRREALYNEQFF. The chain links TRBV5-5 to TRBJ2-1; the match to TRBD2 covers 7 bases. In germline, CDR1 is SGHKS, CDR2 YYEKEE (reference sequence). The V gene end was trimmed by 4 bases and the J gene end by 3 bases; junction bases not matched to a gene: 7. This CDR3 has 15 residues.